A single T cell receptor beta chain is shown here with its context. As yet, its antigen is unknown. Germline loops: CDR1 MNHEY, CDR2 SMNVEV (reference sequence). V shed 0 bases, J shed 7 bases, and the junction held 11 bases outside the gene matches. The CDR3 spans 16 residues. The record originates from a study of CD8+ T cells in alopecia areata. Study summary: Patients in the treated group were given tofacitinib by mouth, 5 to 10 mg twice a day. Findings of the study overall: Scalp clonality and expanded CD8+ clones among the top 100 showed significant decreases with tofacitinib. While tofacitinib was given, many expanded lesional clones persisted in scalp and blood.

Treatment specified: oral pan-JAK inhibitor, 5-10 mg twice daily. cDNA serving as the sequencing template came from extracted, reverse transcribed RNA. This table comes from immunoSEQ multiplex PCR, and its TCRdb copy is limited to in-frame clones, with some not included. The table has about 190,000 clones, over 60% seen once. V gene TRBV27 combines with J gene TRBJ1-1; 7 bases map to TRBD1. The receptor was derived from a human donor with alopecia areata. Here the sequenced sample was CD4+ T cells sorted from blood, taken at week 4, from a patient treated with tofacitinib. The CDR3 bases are TGTGCCAGCAGTTTATCGGTGTGGCAGGGGGGTGGTGAAGCTTTCTTT. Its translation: CASSLSVWQGGGEAFF.